The rows below give T cell receptor beta chains drawn from one sample of a study of naive and memory T cell subsets. TCRdb fed the 5' RACE reads into MiXCR, producing one record per CDR3 protein. The repertoire holds around 30,000 distinct CDR3 sequences, with 16% as singletons. The receptors were sampled from a female donor in good health. CDR3s include the opening cysteine and the closing phenylalanine or tryptophan. D genes are given only for firm matches. Part of the rows lack a size; the others show once, few, many or a class for expanded clones.

j_call clone_size v_call d_call cdr3_aa cdr3_nt
TRBJ2-7 many TRBV20-1 NA CSARTERPPYEQYF TGCAGTGCGCGGACTGAAAGGCCTCCCTACGAGCAGTACTTC
TRBJ2-5 NA TRBV5-1 TRBD1 CASSLEKQGAETQYF TGCGCCAGCAGCTTGGAAAAACAGGGGGCAGAGACCCAGTACTTC
TRBJ2-1 many TRBV29-1 NA CSDSAGSNYNEQFF TGCAGCGATAGCGCAGGATCTAACTACAATGAGCAGTTCTTC
TRBJ1-1 once TRBV18 TRBD1 CASSRQGADTEAFF TGTGCCAGCTCGCGACAGGGGGCAGACACTGAAGCTTTCTTT
TRBJ1-2 few TRBV11-2 NA CASKNGADYGDTF TGTGCCAGCAAAAATGGGGCTGACTATGGCGACACCTTC
TRBJ2-7 NA TRBV4-2 NA CASSQDAGYEQYF TGTGCCAGCAGCCAAGATGCAGGCTACGAGCAGTACTTC
TRBJ2-5 medium-sized TRBV7-2 TRBD2 CASSSQGAGGRQETQYF TGTGCCAGCAGCTCCCAAGGGGCGGGGGGCCGCCAAGAGACCCAGTACTTC
TRBJ2-6 few TRBV12-3/TRBV12-4 NA CASSLPGTGANVLTF TGTGCCAGCAGTTTGCCGGGGACTGGGGCCAACGTCCTGACTTTC
TRBJ2-1 many TRBV7-2 TRBD2 CASSLAGGGGHEQFF TGTGCCAGCAGCTTAGCCGGGGGGGGCGGGCATGAGCAGTTCTTC
TRBJ2-2 NA TRBV12-3/TRBV12-4 NA CASSLTRGGGELFF TGTGCCAGCAGTTTGACGCGGGGTGGAGGGGAGCTGTTTTTT
TRBJ2-3 NA TRBV6-1 NA CASSGQQGGGLGSADTQYF TGTGCCAGCAGTGGCCAACAGGGGGGGGGACTAGGGAGCGCAGATACGCAGTATTTT
TRBJ1-3 once TRBV10-3 TRBD1 CAIRATGGPGNTIYF TGTGCCATCAGAGCGACAGGGGGGCCTGGAAACACCATATATTTT
TRBJ2-2 NA TRBV29-1 NA CSVEDLTGELFF TGCAGCGTTGAAGATCTCACCGGGGAGCTGTTTTTT
TRBJ1-5 many TRBV7-2 NA CASSPGGSNQPQHF TGTGCCAGCAGCCCGGGAGGTAGCAATCAGCCCCAGCATTTT
TRBJ2-7 many TRBV29-1 NA CSVQTPSEQYF TGCAGCGTTCAGACCCCGTCCGAGCAGTACTTC
TRBJ2-3 many TRBV20-1 TRBD2 CSASNAGGRGDTQYF TGCAGTGCTAGTAATGCGGGGGGGCGTGGAGATACGCAGTATTTT
TRBJ2-2 many TRBV20-1 NA CSARDRIRGAKNGELFF TGCAGTGCTAGAGATCGAATCCGGGGGGCGAAGAACGGGGAGCTGTTTTTT
TRBJ1-1 NA TRBV29-1 NA CSVEDPWMNTEAFF TGCAGCGTTGAGGACCCCTGGATGAACACTGAAGCTTTCTTT
TRBJ1-5 many TRBV20-1 NA CSARDLGHRNQPQHF TGCAGTGCTAGAGACCTAGGACACCGCAATCAGCCCCAGCATTTT
TRBJ2-1 medium-sized TRBV20-1 NA CSARDLTGNEQFF TGCAGTGCTAGAGATCTGACAGGCAATGAGCAGTTCTTC
TRBJ1-1 few TRBV20-1 TRBD1 CSARSDRRTEAFF TGCAGTGCTAGGTCGGACAGGAGGACTGAAGCTTTCTTT
TRBJ2-7 medium-sized TRBV12-3/TRBV12-4 TRBD1 CASSLRQGATEQYF TGTGCCAGCAGTTTGAGACAGGGGGCGACCGAGCAGTACTTC
TRBJ2-3 NA TRBV7-9 NA CASSRAGSGTDTQYF TGTGCCAGCAGTCGCGCGGGCTCCGGCACAGATACGCAGTATTTT
TRBJ2-5 medium-sized TRBV6-5 TRBD2 CASSTGGSETQYF TGTGCCAGCAGTACCGGGGGGTCGGAGACCCAGTACTTC
TRBJ1-6 NA TRBV6-5 NA CASSYGGCNSPLHF TGTGCCAGCAGTTACGGAGGGTGTAATTCACCCCTCCACTTT
TRBJ1-1 NA TRBV21-1 NA CASSKALWGQGRRSGVNTEAFF TGTGCCAGCAGCAAAGCGCTTTGGGGACAGGGGAGACGGTCCGGGGTGAACACTGAAGCTTTCTTT
TRBJ2-3 few TRBV9 TRBD2 CASSARGTSGVDTQYF TGTGCCAGCAGCGCGCGAGGGACTAGCGGGGTAGATACGCAGTATTTT
TRBJ2-3 NA TRBV12-3/TRBV12-4 NA CASSLYLGDTQYF TGTGCCAGCAGTTTATATTTGGGAGATACGCAGTATTTT
TRBJ1-5 NA TRBV10-3 NA CAISRTGQGNQPQHF TGTGCCATCAGCCGGACCGGGCAGGGCAATCAGCCCCAGCATTTT
TRBJ1-1 NA TRBV4-2 NA CASSPRGTEAFF TGTGCCAGCAGCCCCAGGGGCACTGAAGCTTTCTTT
TRBJ2-3 many TRBV10-1 NA CASSESVGGTDTQYF TGCGCCAGCAGTGAGTCAGTCGGGGGCACAGATACGCAGTATTTT
TRBJ2-2 NA TRBV18 TRBD1 CASSQGPGTGANTGELFF TGTGCCAGCTCACAGGGCCCCGGGACAGGCGCGAACACCGGGGAGCTGTTTTTT
TRBJ2-3 many TRBV12-3/TRBV12-4 NA CASSFWQTDTQYF TGTGCCAGCAGTTTTTGGCAGACAGATACGCAGTATTTT
TRBJ1-6 few TRBV25-1 NA CASTSKGDSPLHF TGTGCCAGCACTTCAAAGGGAGACTCACCCCTCCACTTT
TRBJ1-4 NA TRBV6-6 NA CASSYSRATNEKLFF TGTGCCAGCAGTTACTCGCGTGCAACTAATGAAAAACTGTTTTTT
TRBJ1-1 few TRBV5-4 TRBD1 CASSLVGGQHVSTEAFF TGTGCCAGCAGCTTGGTTGGGGGACAGCATGTTTCGACTGAAGCTTTCTTT
TRBJ1-4 many TRBV6-1 NA CASSLFVSAEKLFF TGTGCCAGCAGTTTGTTTGTCAGTGCTGAAAAACTGTTTTTT
TRBJ1-1 NA TRBV3-1 NA CASSLRWAANTEAFF TGTGCCAGCAGCCTACGGTGGGCGGCGAACACTGAAGCTTTCTTT
TRBJ2-7 NA TRBV9 TRBD2 CASSPPRGWNEQYF TGTGCCAGCAGCCCGCCGCGGGGGTGGAACGAGCAGTACTTC
TRBJ1-2 many TRBV20-1 TRBD1 CSAWDRGRGYTF TGCAGTGCTTGGGACAGGGGACGTGGCTACACCTTC
TRBJ1-2 many TRBV10-2 NA CASSRPDSANYGYTF TGCGCCAGCAGTCGTCCAGATTCAGCTAACTATGGCTACACCTTC
TRBJ2-1 many TRBV12-3/TRBV12-4 NA CASSPGIRNEQFF TGTGCCAGCAGTCCGGGGATTCGGAATGAGCAGTTCTTC
TRBJ2-1 NA TRBV7-2 TRBD2 CASSTLLAGTNEQFF TGTGCCAGCAGCACTCTACTAGCGGGGACCAATGAGCAGTTCTTC
TRBJ1-5 medium-sized TRBV20-1 NA CSARTGGAQGGNQPQHF TGCAGTGCTAGAACCGGGGGGGCGCAGGGAGGCAATCAGCCCCAGCATTTT
TRBJ2-6 many TRBV11-3 TRBD1 CASSSGQGLSGANVLTF TGTGCCAGCAGCTCAGGACAGGGCCTCTCTGGGGCCAACGTCCTGACTTTC